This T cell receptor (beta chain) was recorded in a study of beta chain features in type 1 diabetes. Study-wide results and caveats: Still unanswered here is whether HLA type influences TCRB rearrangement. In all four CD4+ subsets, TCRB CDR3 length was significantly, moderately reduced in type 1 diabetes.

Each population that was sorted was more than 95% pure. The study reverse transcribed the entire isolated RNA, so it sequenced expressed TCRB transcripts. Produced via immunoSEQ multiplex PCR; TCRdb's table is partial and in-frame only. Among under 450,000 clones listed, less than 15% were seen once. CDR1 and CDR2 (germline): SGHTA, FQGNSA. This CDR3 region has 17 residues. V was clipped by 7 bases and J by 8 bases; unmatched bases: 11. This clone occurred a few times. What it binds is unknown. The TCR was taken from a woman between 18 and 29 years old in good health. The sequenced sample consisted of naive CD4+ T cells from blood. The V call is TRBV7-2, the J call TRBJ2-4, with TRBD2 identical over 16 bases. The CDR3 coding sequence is TGTGCCAGCACCCTGGGCGGGACTAGCGGGAGGGCCCACATTCAGTACTTC. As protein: CASTLGGTSGRAHIQYF.